This TCR beta chain was sequenced in a study of T-cell memory formation after mild COVID-19. Findings and caveats of the study: For contracting clones, CD4+ ones sat mainly in CM and EM, CD8+ in EMRA.

The authors produced TCR alpha and TCR beta cDNA libraries with sample barcodes and UMIs by 5'RACE using constant-segment primers. TCRdb called the 5' RACE reads again in MiXCR, with one record for every CDR3 protein. The sample yields about 350,000 distinct CDR3 sequences, roughly an eighth seen once. This clonotype was found many times. What it binds is unknown. Germline V gene data show CDR1 as MNHEY and CDR2 as SVGAGI. The CDR3 loop spans 15 amino acids. V was cut by 3 bases and J by 3 bases, with 13 bases left in between. The chain couples TRBV6-5 to TRBJ2-3; D possibly corresponds to TRBD2 (6 bases). The sample taken for sequencing was PBMCs or a T cell subset sorted from them (not recorded which). The clonotype originates from a man aged 18 to 30 who had mild COVID-19 (a few samples of this study predate the infection). Cell type and time point are not known. CDR3 sequence: CASSYWAGPTDTQYF. CDR3 bases: TGTGCCAGCAGTTATTGGGCGGGGCCAACAGATACGCAGTATTTT.